A single sample gave rise to the 20 T cell receptor beta chains below, sequenced in a study of CD8+CD57+ T cells in acquired aplastic anemia. Genomic DNA constituted the template upon which TCR beta VDJ and CDR3 profiling was performed. TCRdb recomputed calls from the reads with MiXCR, one row per CDR3 protein. Of 120,000 or so distinct CDR3 sequences detected, 40% appear once; the ten largest clones hold over 2%. Patients selected for sequencing had displayed CD8+CD57+ cell expansion by flow cytometry. The sample taken for sequencing was sorted CD4+, CD8+, or CD8+CD57+ T cells (not recorded which) from PBMCs. The receptor set was obtained from a human donor with aplastic anemia.

This clonotype was detected only once. The chain carries TRBV15 and TRBJ2-7, with 7 positions matching TRBD1. The CDR3 consists of 15 residues. CDR1 and CDR2 from the germline V gene are LNHNV and YYDKDF (reference sequence). The V gene end was trimmed by 1 base and the J gene end by 2 bases; junction bases not matched to a gene: 5. CDR3: CATSRARGQTYEQYV. DNA of the CDR3: TGTGCCACCAGCAGAGCGAGGGGACAGACCTACGAGCAGTACGTC.

This clonotype was seen at least ten times. The chain recombines TRBV5-1 with TRBJ2-3; D tentatively reads TRBD1 or TRBD2 (5 bases each). Between the trimmed V and J ends, which lost 7 bases and 6 bases, there was a span of 18 bases. Germline CDR1 is SGHRS and CDR2 is YFSETQ. The CDR3 is 14 residues long. The DNA for the CDR3 is TGCGCCAGCCTACGGGACCCAGGGCGGGATACGCAGTATTTT. Its translation: CASLRDPGRDTQYF. Using reference TRBV5-1 and TRBJ2-3 for the parts outside the CDR3, the full variable domain is KAGVTQTPRYLIKTRGQQVTLSCSPISGHRSVSWYQQTPGQGLQFLFEYFSETQRNKGNFPGRFSGRQFSNSRSEMNVSTLELGDSALYLCASLRDPGRDTQYFGPGTRLTVL.

J is TRBJ2-7 and V is TRBV7-2, with 10 bases identical to TRBD2. This CDR3 has 14 residues. With 3 bases clipped from V and 4 bases from J, the junction kept 3 bases outside the gene matches. Germline V CDR1 and CDR2: SGHTA, FQGNSA. Here the CDR3 reads CASSFGLAAYEQYV. The CDR3 nucleotides are TGTGCCAGCAGCTTCGGACTAGCGGCATACGAGCAGTACGTC.

Points on this clonotype: This may be a read error, as it is one base from a much larger clone. The DNA of the CDR3 is TGTGCCAGCAGCTCTAAGGTAGGAGGGTCGGGTAATGAAAAACTGTTTTTT. Encoded protein: CASSSKVGGSGNEKLFF. The rearrangement links TRBV12-3 or TRBV12-4 to TRBJ1-4; D is uncertain. Trimming shortened V by 6 bases and J by 4 bases, and 21 bases separated the two germline ends. The CDR3 is made up of 17 amino acids.

This clonotype was seen a handful of times. A much larger clone lies one base from this, so it may be a read error. A read error is likely, as this CDR3 ends without the conserved phenylalanine or tryptophan. The V gene is TRBV7-8, the J gene TRBJ1-1; D possibly corresponds to TRBD1 (5 bases). V shed 7 bases and J shed 0 bases, with 15 bases lying between them. Germline lookup yields CDR1 SGHVS and CDR2 FQNEAQ. There are 15 residues in the CDR3. DNA for the CDR3: TGTGCCAGCATCGCACCCGGGACCATGAACACTGAAGCTTTCCTT. Protein sequence: CASIAPGTMNTEAFL.

This clonotype was seen repeatedly, ten times or more. The chain couples TRBV6-4 to TRBJ1-2, with D unresolved. Germline V gene lookup returns CDR1 MRHNA and CDR2 SNTAGT. The CDR3 loop spans 13 amino acids. V was trimmed by 3 bases and J by 0 bases, leaving 5 bases between them. This CDR3 reads CASSDGSNYGYTF. The CDR3 DNA follows: TGTGCCAGCAGTGATGGTTCTAACTATGGCTACACCTTC.

V is TRBV15 and J is TRBJ1-1, with D maybe TRBD1 (6 bases). The CDR3 spans 16 residues. Per germline, CDR1 LNHNV and CDR2 YYDKDF (reference sequence). The V and J ends lost 0 bases and 1 base respectively, with 12 bases between them. This CDR3 is CATSRDRRQANTEAFF. CDR3 coding DNA: TGTGCCACCAGCAGAGATCGTAGACAGGCGAACACTGAAGCTTTCTTT.

This clonotype has a count of ten or more. The chain carries TRBV4-1 and TRBJ2-7; TRBD2 might be the D (5 bases). Per germline, CDR1 MGHRA and CDR2 YSYEKL. V gave up 0 bases and J gave up 0 bases, with 12 bases separating them. This CDR3 comprises 16 residues. The CDR3 DNA reads as TGCGCCAGCAGCCAAGATTCCGGGGTCCACTCCTACGAGCAGTACTTC. Amino acids: CASSQDSGVHSYEQYF.

This clonotype appeared many times. This chain uses TRBV6-1 with TRBJ2-1; a possible D gene is TRBD2 (5 bases). The germline V gene encodes CDR1 MNHNS and CDR2 SASEGT. The CDR3 sequence is 14 residues long. Trimming took 6 bases from V and 5 from J, leaving 14 bases between them. CDR3 sequence reads: CASRRAPKDNEQFF. The CDR3 DNA sequence: TGTGCCAGCAGGAGGGCCCCCAAGGACAATGAGCAGTTCTTC.

This clonotype was recorded many times. The rearrangement joins TRBV9 to TRBJ2-2; the match to TRBD1 covers 10 bases. After removal of 3 bases from V and 6 bases from J, the junction contained 8 bases not matched to a gene. The CDR3 is made up of 16 amino acids. Germline CDR1 SGDLS, CDR2 YYNGEE. The CDR3 nucleotides are TGTGCCAGCAGCGCCCAATCGGGACAGGGGTCCGGGGAGCTGTTTTTT. The encoded protein is CASSAQSGQGSGELFF.

V usage is TRBV12-3 or TRBV12-4 and J usage is TRBJ1-1, with 7 bases identical to TRBD1. Trimming removed 7 bases from V and 3 bases from J; junction bases left unmatched: 8. The CDR3 sequence is 14 residues long. The CDR3 bases are TGTGCCAGCATCCTCCACCAGGGGGACACTGAAGCTTTCTTT. The encoded protein is CASILHQGDTEAFF.

The chain combines TRBV19 with TRBJ1-1; D is unclear. Germline CDR1 and CDR2: LNHDA and SQIVND (reference sequence). The CDR3 is made up of 12 amino acids. V lost 7 bases and J lost 1, with 7 bases in between. CDR3 loop: CASTKGNTEAFF. In DNA, the CDR3 is TGTGCCAGTACTAAAGGGAACACTGAAGCTTTCTTT.

This clonotype has more than one count but fewer than ten. The junction differs from germline at one of its ends, possibly a read error. CDR3 nucleotides: TGTGCCACCAGTGATGGGCGGCTAATCACAGATACGCAGTATTTT. Its translation: CATSDGRLITDTQYF. The chain couples TRBV10-3 to TRBJ2-3; no firm D call. The CDR3 is 15 residues long. The germline gives CDR1 ENHRY, CDR2 SYGVKD.

This sequence joins TRBV10-3 and TRBJ2-7; 9 nucleotides align to TRBD2. This CDR3 spans 16 amino acids. Trimming at V came to 10 bases and at J to 2 bases, leaving 15 bases not matched to a gene. Looked up from germline, CDR1 is ENHRY and CDR2 is SYGVKD. The CDR3 sequence is CASRPPRLAGPYEQYV. The CDR3, as DNA: TGTGCCAGCAGGCCCCCCAGGCTAGCGGGGCCCTACGAGCAGTACGTC.

This clonotype has more than one count but fewer than ten. In this CDR3 the conserved last residue, phenylalanine or tryptophan, is missing, so a read error is likely. The rearrangement uses TRBV2 and TRBJ1-2, with D unclear. Trimming cost V 10 bases and J 0 bases, with 12 bases left between them. Germline CDR1 and CDR2: SNHLY and FYNNEI. The CDR3 sequence is 13 residues long. CDR3 nucleotides: TGTGCCAAGTTGAGAGGGACTAACTATGGCTACACCCTC. Amino acids: CAKLRGTNYGYTL.

This clonotype was recorded many times. The rearrangement links TRBV6-1 to TRBJ2-7, with D possibly being TRBD2 (7 bases). Trimming took off 0 bases at V and 4 bases at J, with 16 bases between the two ends. This CDR3 is 16 amino acids long. Per the germline V gene, CDR1 is MNHNS and CDR2 is SASEGT. Written as DNA, the CDR3 is TGTGCCAGCAGTGAAGCAGGGAGGGGGAGGCCTTACGAGCAGTACGTC. It yields the protein CASSEAGRGRPYEQYV.

This clonotype was recorded at least ten times. V usage is TRBV20-1 and J usage is TRBJ2-5; D perhaps matches TRBD1 (6 bases). V lost 6 bases and J 3 bases, leaving 20 bases between the germline ends. Per germline, CDR1 DFQATT and CDR2 SNEGSKA (reference sequence). This CDR3 contains 15 residues. Here the CDR3 reads CSARALGGTEETQYF. The CDR3 region has the DNA TGCAGTGCCCGAGCCTTAGGGGGTACTGAAGAGACCCAGTACTTC.

This clonotype was counted ten times or more. This chain connects TRBV19 to TRBJ2-3; D remains ambiguous. Trimming cost V 9 bases and J 5 bases, with 9 bases left between them. The CDR3 contains 11 residues. Looked up from germline, CDR1 is LNHDA and CDR2 is SQIVND (reference sequence). Here the CDR3 reads CASNQRDTQYF. CDR3 sequence (DNA): TGTGCCAGCAACCAAAGAGATACGCAGTATTTT.

As to this clonotype: This may stem from a read error, because a much larger clone lies one nucleotide away. V usage is TRBV20-1 and J usage is TRBJ2-3; the match to TRBD2 covers 8 bases. Germline V gives CDR1 DFQATT, CDR2 SNEGSKA (reference sequence). This CDR3 is built from 13 residues. CDR3 sequence reads: CGGPGLELDTQYF. CDR3 sequence (DNA): TGCGGTGGCCCGGGACTAGAACTTGATACGCAGTATTTT.

The chain couples TRBV7-8 to TRBJ1-1; tentative D call: TRBD1 (6 bases). The CDR3 is 13 residues long. Per germline, CDR1 SGHVS and CDR2 FQNEAQ. The V end was cut by 5 bases, the J end by 11 bases, with 18 bases between. In DNA, the CDR3 is TGTGCCAGCAGCCAGATGAGAGGGGGAGAGGCTTTCTTT. This encodes CASSQMRGGEAFF.